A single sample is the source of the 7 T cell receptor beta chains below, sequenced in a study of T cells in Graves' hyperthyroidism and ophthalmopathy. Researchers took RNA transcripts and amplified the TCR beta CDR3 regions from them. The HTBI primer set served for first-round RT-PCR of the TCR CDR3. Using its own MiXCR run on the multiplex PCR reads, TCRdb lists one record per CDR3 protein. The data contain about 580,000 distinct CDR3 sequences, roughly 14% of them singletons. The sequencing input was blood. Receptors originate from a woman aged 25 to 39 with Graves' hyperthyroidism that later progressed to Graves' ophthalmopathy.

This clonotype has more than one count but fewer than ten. This CDR3 is CASSPRGDSPNEQFF. CDR3 sequence (DNA): TGTGCCAGCAGCCCTAGGGGGGACAGCCCGAATGAGCAGTTCTTC. The chain links TRBV9 to TRBJ2-1, with TRBD1 as a possible D gene (7 bases). Per the germline V gene, CDR1 is SGDLS and CDR2 is YYNGEE. The CDR3 spans 15 residues. The V and J ends lost 4 bases and 7 bases respectively, with 18 bases between them.

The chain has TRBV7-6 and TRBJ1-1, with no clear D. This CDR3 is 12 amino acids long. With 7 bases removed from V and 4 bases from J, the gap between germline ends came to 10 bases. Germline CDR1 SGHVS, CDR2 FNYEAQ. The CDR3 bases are TGTGCCAGCACCGACGAGAGCACTGAAGCTTTCTTT. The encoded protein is CASTDESTEAFF.

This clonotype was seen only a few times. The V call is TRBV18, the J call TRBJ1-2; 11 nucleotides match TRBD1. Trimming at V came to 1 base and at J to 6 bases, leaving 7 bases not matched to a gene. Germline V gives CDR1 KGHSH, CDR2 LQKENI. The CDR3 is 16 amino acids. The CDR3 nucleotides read TGTGCCAGCTCACCACTGCCGGACAGGGGGCTCAATGGCTACACCTTC. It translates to CASSPLPDRGLNGYTF.

DNA for the CDR3: TGTGCCAGCAGTCACTCGACTGGCTCCTACGAGCAGTACTTC. Its protein is CASSHSTGSYEQYF. The rearrangement joins TRBV5-5 to TRBJ2-7; D is undetermined. The CDR3 is 14 amino acids. CDR1 SGHKS and CDR2 YYEKEE come from the germline V gene (reference sequence). V gave up 5 bases and J gave up 0 bases, with 12 bases separating them.

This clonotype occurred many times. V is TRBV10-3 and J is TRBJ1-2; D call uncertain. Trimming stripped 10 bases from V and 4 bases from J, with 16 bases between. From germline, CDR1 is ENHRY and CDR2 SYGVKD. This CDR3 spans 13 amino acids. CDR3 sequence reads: CATQVPDIYGYTF. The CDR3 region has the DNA TGTGCCACCCAAGTACCCGACATCTATGGCTACACCTTC.

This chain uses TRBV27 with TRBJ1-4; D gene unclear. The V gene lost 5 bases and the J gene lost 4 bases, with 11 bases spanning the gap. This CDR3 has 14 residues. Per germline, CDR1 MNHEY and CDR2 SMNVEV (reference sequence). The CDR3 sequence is CASSLSSGNEKLFF. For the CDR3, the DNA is TGTGCCAGCAGTCTAAGCTCGGGTAATGAAAAACTGTTTTTT.

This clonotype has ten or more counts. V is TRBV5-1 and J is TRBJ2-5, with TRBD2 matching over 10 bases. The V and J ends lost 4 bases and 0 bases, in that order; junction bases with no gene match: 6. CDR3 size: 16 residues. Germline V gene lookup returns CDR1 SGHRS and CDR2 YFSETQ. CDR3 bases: TGCGCCAGCAGCCCGTTAGCGGGAGGATACCAAGAGACCCAGTACTTC. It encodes CASSPLAGGYQETQYF.